These 31 T cell receptor beta chains were all obtained from the same sample, sequenced in a study of CD8 T cells in ankylosing spondylitis. The study's findings and limits: A motif in TCR beta, a set of under ten highly homologous variants, appeared characteristic of ankylosing spondylitis blood.

For these receptors, no antigen is known. TCRdb ran MiXCR on the 5' RACE reads and lists one entry per CDR3 protein. The sample has some 240,000 distinct CDR3 sequences, 6% to 8.5% seen once. The sample taken for sequencing was blood, either unsorted or a sorted T cell fraction (not recorded which). These receptors were collected from a male donor with ankylosing spondylitis.

The gene calls are TRBV7-9 and TRBJ2-1, with D perhaps TRBD2 (5 bases). Germline loops: CDR1 SEHNR, CDR2 FQNEAQ (reference sequence). The CDR3 contains 14 residues. V was clipped by 0 bases and J by 8 bases, with 11 bases between them. CDR3 residues: CASSLAIRGDEQFF. The CDR3 DNA is TGTGCCAGCAGCTTAGCGATTCGGGGAGATGAGCAGTTCTTC.

This clonotype was observed a handful of times. The J gene is TRBJ2-1, the V gene TRBV11-1, with 9 bases matching TRBD2. Trimming removed 5 bases from V and 4 bases from J; junction bases left unmatched: 15. CDR1 SGHAT and CDR2 FQDESV come from the germline V gene (reference sequence). This CDR3 spans 18 amino acids. This CDR3 is CASSTRLKAGGPYNEQFF. CDR3 in DNA: TGTGCCAGCAGCACGCGACTAAAAGCGGGGGGCCCTTACAATGAGCAGTTCTTC.

In its sample, this clonotype was seen a few times. This chain uses TRBV6-6 with TRBJ2-7; D gene uncertain. With 8 bases removed from V and 3 bases from J, the gap between germline ends came to 14 bases. This CDR3 is built from 13 residues. The germline V gene has CDR1 MNHNY and CDR2 SVGAGI (reference sequence). The CDR3 nucleotides read TGTGCCAGCGACGGATTAGGTGGCTACGAGCAGTACTTC. Its protein product is CASDGLGGYEQYF.

This clonotype was seen only a few times. The genes are TRBV9 and TRBJ1-1, with D perhaps matching TRBD1 (5 bases). V lost 2 bases and J 7 bases, leaving 12 bases between the germline ends. Germline V CDR1 and CDR2: SGDLS, YYNGEE. The CDR3 totals 13 residues. The CDR3 region has the DNA TGTGCCAGCAGCGTGGGGGGAGGTATTGAAGCTTTCTTT. Protein sequence: CASSVGGGIEAFF.

This clonotype has a count of ten or more. The J gene is TRBJ2-7, the V gene TRBV12-3 or TRBV12-4; D tentatively fits TRBD1 or TRBD2 (5 bases each). V dropped 5 bases and J dropped 0 bases, with 14 bases sitting between them. CDR3 length: 15 amino acids. CDR3 bases: TGTGCCAGCAGTCCGGCCGGGACCGCCTCCTACGAGCAGTACTTC. Its protein product is CASSPAGTASYEQYF.

The table lists this clonotype with many counts. The chain employs TRBV12-3 or TRBV12-4 and TRBJ2-7; D uncertain. The CDR3 runs to 15 residues. Trimming shortened V by 2 bases and J by 0 bases, and 11 bases separated the two germline ends. The chain's CDR3 is CASSLNPAVSYEQYF. The CDR3, as DNA: TGTGCCAGCAGTTTAAATCCGGCAGTCTCCTACGAGCAGTACTTC.

This clonotype was counted many times. The chain is built from TRBV11-2 and TRBJ2-1; TRBD2 might be the D (5 bases). The V and J ends lost 6 bases and 7 bases respectively, with 22 bases between them. This CDR3 region has 16 residues. Germline CDR1 SGHAT, CDR2 FQNNGV. As DNA, the CDR3 is TGTGCCAGCAGACCTACTTTAGCGTTAGTGTGGAATGAGCAGTTCTTC. It yields the protein CASRPTLALVWNEQFF.

The chain combines TRBV27 with TRBJ1-1; D is possibly TRBD1 (6 bases). This CDR3 contains 15 residues. Germline CDR1 MNHEY, CDR2 SMNVEV (reference sequence). Trimming cost V 6 bases and J 1 base, with 15 bases left between them. CDR3: CASSPGAGSNTEAFF. The CDR3 DNA is TGTGCCAGCAGCCCAGGGGCAGGGTCGAACACTGAAGCTTTCTTT.

This chain uses TRBV18 with TRBJ2-7; 8 nucleotides agree with TRBD1. With V trimmed by 2 bases and J by 0 bases, 6 bases remained unmatched. CDR1 is KGHSH, CDR2 LQKENI, per germline. The CDR3 extends over 16 amino acids. Written as DNA, the CDR3 is TGTGCCAGCTCACCAGTATCGGACAGGGCCTCCTACGAGCAGTACTTC. This codes for CASSPVSDRASYEQYF.

This clonotype was seen many times. The chain recombines TRBV6-2 or TRBV6-3 with TRBJ2-2, with TRBD2 matching 10 bases. The J segment lost 0 bases and the V segment lost 6 bases, leaving 4 bases of the junction unmatched. CDR1 is MNHEY, CDR2 SVGEGT, per germline. CDR3 size: 16 residues. CDR3: CASRDLAGANTGELFF. CDR3 in DNA: TGTGCCAGCAGGGACCTAGCGGGGGCGAACACCGGGGAGCTGTTTTTT.

This clonotype has a count of ten or more. CDR3 nucleotides: TGTGCCAGCAGCTTAGTGTACGGGGGTATATACAATGAGCAGTTCTTC. This encodes CASSLVYGGIYNEQFF. The rearrangement joins TRBV11-2 to TRBJ2-1; TRBD2 is a possible D gene (6 bases). The V gene's germline CDR1 is SGHAT and CDR2 FQNNGV. The CDR3 contains 16 residues. V lost 1 base to trimming and J lost 4 bases, with 14 bases between them.

This clonotype was picked up many times. The rearrangement joins TRBV30 to TRBJ2-5; D is unclear. Germline V lookup: CDR1 GTSNPN, CDR2 SVGIG (reference sequence). The ends were cut back, 0 bases at V and 1 base at J, with 6 bases in the middle. This CDR3 is 13 amino acids long. The CDR3 DNA reads TGTGCCTGGAGTGTGGATTTCCAAGAGACCCAGTACTTC. Translating gives CAWSVDFQETQYF.

This clonotype turned up a few times. This rearrangement joins TRBV7-2 to TRBJ2-7, with D unresolved. The CDR3 is 14 residues long. Germline V gives CDR1 SGHTA, CDR2 FQGNSA. V was pared by 1 base and J by 2 bases, with 9 bases between. CDR3 protein: CASSLVTGPYEQYF. CDR3 nucleotide sequence: TGTGCCAGCAGCTTAGTGACCGGACCCTACGAGCAGTACTTC.

The chain has TRBV3-1 and TRBJ2-1; D gene ambiguous. CDR1 and CDR2 from the germline V gene are LGHDT and YNNKEL (reference sequence). V was pared by 4 bases and J by 6 bases, with 13 bases between. CDR3 length equals 14 residues. The CDR3 nucleotides are TGTGCCAGCAGCCTTGGCCCAAAGGGCAATGAGCAGTTCTTC. It specifies CASSLGPKGNEQFF.

This clonotype has a count of ten or more. The V call is TRBV10-3, the J call TRBJ1-4, with 9 bases that match TRBD1. V was pared by 3 bases and J by 5 bases, with 1 base of the junction left unmatched. There are 14 residues in the CDR3. Germline V gene lookup returns CDR1 ENHRY and CDR2 SYGVKD. The CDR3 sequence: CAISDDRGNEKLFF. The DNA of the CDR3 is TGTGCCATCAGTGACGACAGGGGGAATGAAAAACTGTTTTTT.

This clonotype has at least ten counts. The chain uses TRBV6-1 and TRBJ1-1; TRBD1 might be the D (5 bases). This CDR3 is 17 amino acids long. The germline gives CDR1 MNHNS, CDR2 SASEGT. V was cut by 5 bases and J by 0 bases, with 19 bases left in between. Here the CDR3 reads CASSPLSGTVMNTEAFF. The CDR3 region has the DNA TGTGCCAGCAGTCCACTTTCCGGGACGGTCATGAACACTGAAGCTTTCTTT.

This clonotype appeared many times. This chain joins TRBV4-3 and TRBJ1-1, with D possibly being TRBD1 (6 bases). V gave up 5 bases and J gave up 2 bases, with 9 bases separating them. CDR1 is LGHNA and CDR2 is YSLEER in the germline V gene. This CDR3 is built from 13 residues. DNA for the CDR3: TGCGCCAGCAGCTCGGGACAAAACACTGAAGCTTTCTTT. Protein: CASSSGQNTEAFF.

This clonotype was counted at least ten times. The chain is built from TRBV7-9 and TRBJ2-3; a possible D gene is TRBD1 (5 bases). The CDR3 extends over 14 amino acids. Deletions cut 1 base from V and 6 bases from J, with 11 bases between. Germline V gene lookup returns CDR1 SEHNR and CDR2 FQNEAQ (reference sequence). The CDR3 coding sequence is TGTGCCAGCAGCTTAGGAAGACAGACGGATACGCAGTATTTT. It translates to CASSLGRQTDTQYF.

The table lists this clonotype with many counts. The chain links TRBV7-3 to TRBJ2-3, with 12 positions matching TRBD2. In germline, CDR1 is SGHTA, CDR2 FQGTGA. The CDR3 runs 17 residues. Trimming at V came to 5 bases and at J to 2 bases, leaving 8 bases not matched to a gene. The DNA of the CDR3 is TGTGCCAGCAGCCCAACCGGACTAGCGGGGTTCACAGATACGCAGTATTTT. Its protein is CASSPTGLAGFTDTQYF.

In its sample, this clonotype was seen many times. As DNA, the CDR3 is TGTGCCAGCAGCCTCTTCGGGACAACTAACTATGGCTACACCTTC. It specifies CASSLFGTTNYGYTF. V is TRBV9 and J is TRBJ1-2; a weak D match, TRBD1 (6 bases). The germline V gene has CDR1 SGDLS and CDR2 YYNGEE. The CDR3 is 15 amino acids. Trimming pared 4 bases from V and 0 bases from J, leaving 13 bases between.

A few counts support this clonotype. The J gene is TRBJ2-1, the V gene TRBV6-4; TRBD2 agrees at 12 bases. Unmatched junction bases numbered 6, after V lost 6 bases and J lost 9 bases. Germline CDR1 and CDR2: MRHNA and SNTAGT. The CDR3 spans 14 residues. The CDR3 DNA reads TGTGCCAGCAGCGGACTAGCGGGAAATAGTGAGCAGTTCTTC. The encoded protein is CASSGLAGNSEQFF.

The chain has TRBV5-1 and TRBJ1-2; D might be TRBD1 (5 bases). Germline V lookup: CDR1 SGHRS, CDR2 YFSETQ. V lost 0 bases to trimming and J lost 5 bases, with 11 bases between them. CDR3 size: 14 residues. CDR3 DNA: TGCGCCAGCAGCTTGGGGCAGGGAATTTATGGCTACACCTTC. Protein sequence: CASSLGQGIYGYTF.

This clonotype was seen repeatedly, ten times or more. The rearrangement uses TRBV27 and TRBJ2-3; D is unresolved. V lost 6 bases and J lost 4, with 11 bases in between. This CDR3 is built from 13 residues. Germline V CDR1 and CDR2: MNHEY, SMNVEV (reference sequence). The CDR3 loop reads CASRGGWADTQYF. CDR3 nucleotide sequence: TGTGCCAGCAGGGGTGGTTGGGCAGATACGCAGTATTTT.

This clonotype was detected many times. This chain connects TRBV15 to TRBJ2-2; the D gene is possibly TRBD1 (5 bases). V lost 4 bases and J 6 bases, leaving 15 bases between the germline ends. Per the germline V gene, CDR1 is LNHNV and CDR2 is YYDKDF (reference sequence). The CDR3 runs 15 residues. CDR3 sequence: CATSIYRQRAGELFF. Written as DNA, the CDR3 is TGTGCCACCAGCATATATCGACAGAGAGCCGGGGAGCTGTTTTTT.

In its sample, this clonotype was seen many times. This chain links TRBV27 with TRBJ2-2, with 8 bases matching TRBD2. The V segment lost 3 bases and the J segment 6 bases; nucleotides outside the gene matches: 6. The CDR3 totals 15 residues. Germline V gene sequence: CDR1 MNHEY, CDR2 SMNVEV (reference sequence). The DNA for the CDR3 is TGTGCCAGCAGTTTTCTTAGCGGGAAACCCGGGGAGCTGTTTTTT. This encodes CASSFLSGKPGELFF.

This clonotype occurred a few times. V and J are TRBV6-2 or TRBV6-3 and TRBJ2-7, with TRBD1 matching 9 bases. The CDR3 contains 14 residues. Trimming took 7 bases from V and 5 from J; bases not matched to a gene: 9. Looked up from germline, CDR1 is MNHEY and CDR2 is SVGEGT. The CDR3 spells CASNSQGARDEQYF. DNA of the CDR3: TGTGCCAGCAATTCACAGGGGGCGAGGGACGAGCAGTACTTC.

This clonotype was observed a handful of times. This chain connects TRBV7-2 to TRBJ1-1; D possibly corresponds to TRBD1 (5 bases). The V end lost 1 base, the J end lost 11 bases, and 14 bases lay between the germline ends. The CDR3 runs to 13 residues. In germline, CDR1 is SGHTA, CDR2 FQGNSA. The CDR3 sequence is CASSLDRSSVAFF. The DNA of the CDR3 is TGTGCCAGCAGCTTAGACAGGTCGTCTGTGGCTTTCTTT.

This clonotype has more than one count but fewer than ten. The V call is TRBV20-1, the J call TRBJ1-2, with no clear D. This CDR3 is 10 amino acids long. V was shortened by 6 bases and J by 7 bases, with 9 bases between the two germline ends. Germline values: CDR1 DFQATT, CDR2 SNEGSKA (reference sequence). CDR3 amino acids: CSARSSGYTF. For the CDR3, the DNA is TGCAGTGCCCGATCGAGTGGCTACACCTTC.

This clonotype has more than one count but fewer than ten. The rearrangement uses TRBV7-9 and TRBJ1-2; 9 nucleotides agree with TRBD1. The J segment lost 0 bases and the V segment lost 4 bases, leaving 18 bases of the junction unmatched. The CDR3 runs 20 residues. Germline V gene data show CDR1 as SEHNR and CDR2 as FQNEAQ (reference sequence). The CDR3 DNA reads as TGTGCCAGCAGCTCCCGGACAGGGGCCACCGACCGCCTAGCTAACTATGGCTACACCTTC. Encoded protein: CASSSRTGATDRLANYGYTF.

This clonotype was detected ten times or more. Written as DNA, the CDR3 is TGCAGCGTCGCCGGGACAGTGCTGAACACTGAAGCTTTCTTT. Translating it yields CSVAGTVLNTEAFF. The genes are TRBV29-1 and TRBJ1-1; 7 bases line up with TRBD1. CDR3 length: 14 residues. Germline values: CDR1 SQVTM, CDR2 ANQGSEA. With V trimmed by 6 bases and J by 0 bases, 7 bases remained unmatched. Variable domain in full (rest from reference TRBV29-1 and TRBJ1-1): SAVISQKPSRDICQRGTSLTIQCQVDSQVTMMFWYRQQPGQSLTLIATANQGSEATYESGFVIDKFPISRPNLTFSTLTVSNMSPEDSSIYLCSVAGTVLNTEAFFGQGTRLTVV.

The chain has TRBV7-6 and TRBJ2-2; a weak D match, TRBD1 (6 bases). V shed 5 bases and J shed 7 bases, with 17 bases lying between them. This CDR3 has 15 amino acids. The V gene's germline CDR1 is SGHVS and CDR2 FNYEAQ. CDR3 bases: TGTGCCAGCAGCGACCCCAGGGGAACGGGCGGGGAGCTGTTTTTT. This encodes CASSDPRGTGGELFF.